This T cell receptor (beta chain) was captured in a study of CD8+ T cells in alopecia areata. Study at large: Severity scoring for treated patients was based on the percentage of affected scalp area.

Looked up from germline, CDR1 is SGHRS and CDR2 is YFSETQ. The CDR3 runs to 14 residues. The V end lost 0 bases, the J end lost 3 bases, and 9 bases lay between the germline ends. cDNA reverse transcribed from extracted RNA served as the sequencing template. Generated by immunoSEQ multiplex PCR, the TCRdb table keeps only in-frame clones and is missing some. The repertoire holds around 300,000 clones, with approximately 60% as singletons. Whole-study results and caveats: A single nonresponder leaves the baseline CD8+ expansion link to response uncertain.

With regard to this clone: As yet, its antigen is unknown.

As to treatment: oral pan-JAK inhibitor, 5-10 mg twice daily. Individuals with alopecia areata gave both lesional scalp punch biopsies and peripheral blood for collection. Here the sequenced sample was CD4+ T cells sorted from blood, taken at approximately week 52, from a patient treated with tofacitinib. The chain recombines TRBV5-1 with TRBJ2-5; unclear D gene. This receptor was taken from a human donor with alopecia areata. This CDR3 reads CASSLDPGKETQYF. The CDR3 bases are TGCGCCAGCAGCTTGGATCCGGGCAAAGAGACCCAGTACTTC. Variable domain in full (rest from reference TRBV5-1 and TRBJ2-5): KAGVTQTPRYLIKTRGQQVTLSCSPISGHRSVSWYQQTPGQGLQFLFEYFSETQRNKGNFPGRFSGRQFSNSRSEMNVSTLELGDSALYLCASSLDPGKETQYFGPGTRLLVL.